This TCR beta chain came from a study of blood T cell repertoires in COVID-19. Clones were sequenced by immunoSEQ multiplex PCR, and TCRdb holds only the in-frame ones, with some missing. The sample includes about 250,000 clones, approximately 88% of them seen just once. V lost 6 bases and J 4 bases, leaving 15 bases between the germline ends. CDR1 is MNHNY, CDR2 SVGAGI, per germline (reference sequence). This CDR3 has 14 residues. This chain uses TRBV6-6 with TRBJ1-2; weak D call: TRBD1 (6 bases). The clonotype was recovered from a woman aged 30 to 39 with COVID-19, enrolled during active disease. The sequenced sample consisted of peripheral blood. The CDR3 here is CASRVGAAGYGYTF. The CDR3 region has the DNA TGTGCCAGCAGGGTGGGGGCGGCGGGCTATGGCTACACCTTC.